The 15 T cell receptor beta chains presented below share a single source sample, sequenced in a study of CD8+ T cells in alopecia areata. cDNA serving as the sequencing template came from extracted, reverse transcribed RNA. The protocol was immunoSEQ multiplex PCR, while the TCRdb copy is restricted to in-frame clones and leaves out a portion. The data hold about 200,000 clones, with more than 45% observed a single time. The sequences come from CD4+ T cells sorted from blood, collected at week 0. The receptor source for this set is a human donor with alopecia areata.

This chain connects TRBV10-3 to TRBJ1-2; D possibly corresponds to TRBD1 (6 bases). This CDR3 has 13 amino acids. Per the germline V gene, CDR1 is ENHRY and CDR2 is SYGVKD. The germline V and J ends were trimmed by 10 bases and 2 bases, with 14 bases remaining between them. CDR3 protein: CATSRGSNYGYTF. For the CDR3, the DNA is TGTGCCACCTCCAGGGGAAGCAACTATGGCTACACCTTC.

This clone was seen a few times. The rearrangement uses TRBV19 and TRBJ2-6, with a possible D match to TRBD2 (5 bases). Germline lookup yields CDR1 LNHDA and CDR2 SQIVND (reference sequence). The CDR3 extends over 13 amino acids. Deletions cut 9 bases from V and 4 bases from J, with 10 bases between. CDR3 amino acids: CASGEYGANVLTF. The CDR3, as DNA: TGTGCCAGCGGGGAGTACGGGGCCAACGTCCTGACTTTC. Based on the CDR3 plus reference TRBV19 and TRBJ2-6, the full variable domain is DGGITQSPKYLFRKEGQNVTLSCEQNLNHDAMYWYRQDPGQGLRLIYYSQIVNDFQKGDIAEGYSVSREKKESFPLTVTSAQKNPTAFYLCASGEYGANVLTFGAGSRLTVL.

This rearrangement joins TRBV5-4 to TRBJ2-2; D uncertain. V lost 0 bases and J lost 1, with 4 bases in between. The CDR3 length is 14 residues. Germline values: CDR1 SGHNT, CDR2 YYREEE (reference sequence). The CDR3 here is CASSLVQNTGELFF. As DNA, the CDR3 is TGTGCCAGCAGCTTGGTACAGAACACCGGGGAGCTGTTTTTT.

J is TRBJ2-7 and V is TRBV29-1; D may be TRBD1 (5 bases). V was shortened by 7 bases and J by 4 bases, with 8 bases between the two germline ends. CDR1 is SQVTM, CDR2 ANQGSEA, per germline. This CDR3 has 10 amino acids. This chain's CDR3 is CSAGQYEQYF. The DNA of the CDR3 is TGCAGCGCCGGACAATACGAGCAGTACTTC.

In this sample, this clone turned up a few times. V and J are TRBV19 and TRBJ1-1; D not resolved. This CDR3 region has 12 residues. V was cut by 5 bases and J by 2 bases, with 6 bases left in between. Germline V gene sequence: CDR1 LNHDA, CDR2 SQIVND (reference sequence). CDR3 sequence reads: CASSLINTEAFF. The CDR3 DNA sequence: TGTGCCAGTAGTCTGATCAACACTGAAGCTTTCTTT.

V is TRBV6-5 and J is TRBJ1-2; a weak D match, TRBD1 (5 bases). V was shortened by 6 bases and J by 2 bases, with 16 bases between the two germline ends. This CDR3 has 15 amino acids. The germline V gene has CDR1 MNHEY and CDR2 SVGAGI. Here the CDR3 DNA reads TGTGCCAGCAGACGCGAGGGGAGGGCCAACTATGGCTACACCTTC. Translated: CASRREGRANYGYTF.

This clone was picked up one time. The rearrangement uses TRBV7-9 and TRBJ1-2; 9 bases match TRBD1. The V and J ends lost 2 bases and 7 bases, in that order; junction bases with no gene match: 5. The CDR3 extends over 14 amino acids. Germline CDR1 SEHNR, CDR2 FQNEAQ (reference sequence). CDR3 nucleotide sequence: TGTGCCAGCAGCTTAAGGACAGGGGCGGCTGGCTACACCTTC. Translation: CASSLRTGAAGYTF.

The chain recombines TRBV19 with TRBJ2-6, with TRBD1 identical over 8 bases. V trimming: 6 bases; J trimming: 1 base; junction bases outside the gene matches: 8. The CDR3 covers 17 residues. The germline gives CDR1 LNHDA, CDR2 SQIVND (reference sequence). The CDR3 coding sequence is TGTGCCAGTAGCTCAGGACAGGGATATTCTGGGGCCAACGTCCTGACTTTC. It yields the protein CASSSGQGYSGANVLTF.

The CDR3 region is CASSLSRLAGVGTGELFF. CDR3 bases: TGTGCCAGCAGCTTATCGAGACTAGCGGGAGTCGGCACCGGGGAGCTGTTTTTT. The chain is built from TRBV7-9 and TRBJ2-2; 12 bases agree with TRBD2. There are 18 residues in the CDR3. The V and J ends lost 2 bases and 4 bases, in that order; junction bases with no gene match: 8. The germline V gene encodes CDR1 SEHNR and CDR2 FQNEAQ (reference sequence).

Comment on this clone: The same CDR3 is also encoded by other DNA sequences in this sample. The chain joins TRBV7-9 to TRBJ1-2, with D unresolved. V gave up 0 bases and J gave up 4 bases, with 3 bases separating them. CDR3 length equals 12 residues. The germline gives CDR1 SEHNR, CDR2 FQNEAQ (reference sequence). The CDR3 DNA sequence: TGTGCCAGCAGCTTAGCAGGCTATGGCTACACCTTC. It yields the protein CASSLAGYGYTF.

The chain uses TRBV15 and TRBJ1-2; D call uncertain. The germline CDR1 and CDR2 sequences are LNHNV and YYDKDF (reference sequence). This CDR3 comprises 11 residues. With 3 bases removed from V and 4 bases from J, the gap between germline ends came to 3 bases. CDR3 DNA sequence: TGTGCCACCAGCAGTGGCTATGGCTACACCTTC. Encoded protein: CATSSGYGYTF. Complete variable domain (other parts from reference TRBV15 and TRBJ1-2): DAMVIQNPRYQVTQFGKPVTLSCSQTLNHNVMYWYQQKSSQAPKLLFHYYDKDFNNEADTPDNFQSRRPNTSFCFLDIRSPGLGDTAMYLCATSSGYGYTFGSGTRLTVV.

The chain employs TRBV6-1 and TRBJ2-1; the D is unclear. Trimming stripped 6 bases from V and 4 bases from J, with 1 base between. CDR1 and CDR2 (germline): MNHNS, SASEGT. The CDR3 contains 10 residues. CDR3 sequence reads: CASRYNEQFF. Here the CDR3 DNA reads TGTGCCAGCAGGTACAATGAGCAGTTCTTC.

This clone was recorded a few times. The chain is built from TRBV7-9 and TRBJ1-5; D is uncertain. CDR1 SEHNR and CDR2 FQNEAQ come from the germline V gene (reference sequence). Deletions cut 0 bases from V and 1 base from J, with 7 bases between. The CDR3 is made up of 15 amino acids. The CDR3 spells CASSLAGGSNQPQHF. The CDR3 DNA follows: TGTGCCAGCAGCTTAGCGGGAGGGAGCAATCAGCCCCAGCATTTT. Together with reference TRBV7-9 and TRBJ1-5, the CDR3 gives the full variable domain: DTGVSQNPRHKITKRGQNVTFRCDPISEHNRLYWYRQTLGQGPEFLTYFQNEAQLEKSRLLSDRFSAERPKGSFSTLEIQRTEQGDSAMYLCASSLAGGSNQPQHFGDGTRLSIL.

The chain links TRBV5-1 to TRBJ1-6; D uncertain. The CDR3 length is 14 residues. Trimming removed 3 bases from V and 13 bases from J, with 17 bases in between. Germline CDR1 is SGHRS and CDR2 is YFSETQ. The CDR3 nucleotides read TGCGCCAGCAGCTCCGGACGGTCTTCGTCCCCCCTCCACTTT. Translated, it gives CASSSGRSSSPLHF.

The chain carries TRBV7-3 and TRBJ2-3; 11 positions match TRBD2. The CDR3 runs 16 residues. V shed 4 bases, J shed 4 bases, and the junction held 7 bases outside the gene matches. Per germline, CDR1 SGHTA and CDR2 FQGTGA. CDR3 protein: CASSSPTSGDPDTQYF. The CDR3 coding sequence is TGTGCCAGCAGCTCGCCGACTAGCGGGGACCCAGATACGCAGTATTTT.